The sequence of this T cell receptor (beta chain) was determined in a study of T cells in Graves' hyperthyroidism and ophthalmopathy. Trimming took 5 bases from V and 9 from J; bases not matched to a gene: 11. CDR3 length: 15 residues. Per germline, CDR1 SGHNT and CDR2 YENEEA. The CDR3 regions of TCR beta were amplified from RNA transcripts. Primed by the HTBI set, a first-round RT-PCR was run on the TCR CDR3. Using its own MiXCR run on the multiplex PCR reads, TCRdb lists one record per CDR3 protein. The repertoire holds about 500,000 distinct CDR3 sequences, approximately 14% seen once, with 15% to 20% in the top ten.

The sequence was collected from a woman under 30 with Graves' hyperthyroidism. The V and J genes are TRBV11-3 and TRBJ1-4; 8 nucleotides match TRBD1. Sequencing was done on a sample of blood. CDR3 sequence (DNA): TGTGCCAGCAGCCCAAATCCGAGACAGGGGCAAAAACTGTTTTTT. It translates to CASSPNPRQGQKLFF.